This TCR beta chain was captured in a study of neoadjuvant nivolumab and ipilimumab in lung cancer. Germline lookup yields CDR1 SEHNR and CDR2 FQNEAQ (reference sequence). This CDR3 has 17 residues. Between the trimmed V and J ends, which lost 3 bases and 6 bases, there was a span of 20 bases. Using immunoSEQ multiplex PCR, the repertoire was profiled, and TCRdb retains in-frame clones only, with some absent. The top ten hold more than 20% of the sample, which has approximately 23,000 clones, approximately 81% seen once. Broader study findings: Only two of four nivolumab-treated tumors gained richness and clonality by surgery. A small number of samples were TCR sequenced.

The sample holds a few counts of this clone. Its matching antigen is unknown. Sequenced material: peripheral blood, taken before neoadjuvant nivolumab, alone or with ipilimumab. The chain is built from TRBV7-9 and TRBJ1-4, with D tentatively TRBD1 (5 bases). The sequence derives from an adult with non-small cell lung cancer. CDR3 nucleotides: TGTGCCAGCAGCTTCCCACGGGGGGAAGGAGTTGATGAAAAACTGTTTTTT. It specifies CASSFPRGEGVDEKLFF.